These 4 T cell receptor beta chains were all obtained from the same sample, sequenced in a study of blood T cell repertoires in COVID-19. Using immunoSEQ multiplex PCR, the repertoire was profiled, and TCRdb retains in-frame clones only, with some absent. The sample shows about 260,000 clones, more than 75% of them seen only once. The sequenced sample consisted of peripheral blood. These receptors all stem from a woman aged 45-60 years with acute or convalescent COVID-19.

The chain couples TRBV7-9 to TRBJ1-5; D remains ambiguous. The V end was cut by 2 bases, the J end by 5 bases, with 7 bases between. The CDR3 extends over 13 amino acids. From germline, CDR1 is SEHNR and CDR2 FQNEAQ (reference sequence). CDR3: CASSLNADQPQHF. In DNA form, the CDR3 reads TGTGCCAGCAGCTTAAATGCGGATCAGCCCCAGCATTTT. Full variable domain (remainder filled in from reference TRBV7-9 and TRBJ1-5): DTGVSQNPRHKITKRGQNVTFRCDPISEHNRLYWYRQTLGQGPEFLTYFQNEAQLEKSRLLSDRFSAERPKGSFSTLEIQRTEQGDSAMYLCASSLNADQPQHFGDGTRLSIL.

This chain links TRBV19 with TRBJ1-4; the match to TRBD1 covers 8 bases. Looked up from germline, CDR1 is LNHDA and CDR2 is SQIVND (reference sequence). Trimming removed 4 bases from V and 8 bases from J; junction bases left unmatched: 9. The CDR3 is 15 amino acids. The CDR3 is CASSSRTGFLEKLFF. For the CDR3, the DNA is TGTGCCAGTAGTAGCCGGACAGGGTTTTTGGAAAAACTGTTTTTT.

V is TRBV23-1 and J is TRBJ1-5; 7 nucleotides line up with TRBD1. TRBV23-1 is flagged as an ORF with uncertain function. CDR3 length: 17 residues. J was trimmed by 0 bases and V by 3 bases; bases with no gene match: 8. DNA of the CDR3: TGCGCCAGCAGTCACCCTCGACAGGGTTTTAGCAATCAGCCCCAGCATTTT. Translating gives CASSHPRQGFSNQPQHF.

The chain recombines TRBV30 with TRBJ1-1, with TRBD1 identical over 7 bases. This CDR3 region has 13 residues. V lost 7 bases, J lost 1 base, and 6 bases stayed unmatched. The germline CDR1 and CDR2 sequences are GTSNPN and SVGIG (reference sequence). In DNA form, the CDR3 reads TGTGCCTCACGGAAGGGGGCGAACACTGAAGCTTTCTTT. Translated, it gives CASRKGANTEAFF.